This TCR beta chain was identified during a study of cytomegalovirus exposure and HLA in healthy donors. Donors were nominally healthy when sampled, though unrecorded immune exposures were likely. Points on this clone: The antigen is undetermined. Germline is not matched at one junction end, which may reflect a read error.

CDR1 is MGHRA and CDR2 is YSYEKL in the germline V gene. The CDR3 runs 13 residues. 13 Jbeta primers and 60 Vbeta primers were used for the PCR. Generated by immunoSEQ multiplex PCR, the TCRdb table keeps only in-frame clones and is missing some. The data hold about 170,000 clones, with around 80% observed a single time. Points from the study as a whole: The authors excluded some V segments, including TRBV6-2 and TRBV6-3, as indistinguishable.

The V gene is TRBV4-1, the J gene TRBJ2-7; no clear D. The origin of this receptor is a man aged 18 to 35 in good health and CMV-seronegative. The sample was PBMCs. This CDR3 reads CASTGESGSQGKF. The CDR3 nucleotides read TGCGCCAGCACCGGAGAATCCGGTTCTCAAGGCAAGTTC.